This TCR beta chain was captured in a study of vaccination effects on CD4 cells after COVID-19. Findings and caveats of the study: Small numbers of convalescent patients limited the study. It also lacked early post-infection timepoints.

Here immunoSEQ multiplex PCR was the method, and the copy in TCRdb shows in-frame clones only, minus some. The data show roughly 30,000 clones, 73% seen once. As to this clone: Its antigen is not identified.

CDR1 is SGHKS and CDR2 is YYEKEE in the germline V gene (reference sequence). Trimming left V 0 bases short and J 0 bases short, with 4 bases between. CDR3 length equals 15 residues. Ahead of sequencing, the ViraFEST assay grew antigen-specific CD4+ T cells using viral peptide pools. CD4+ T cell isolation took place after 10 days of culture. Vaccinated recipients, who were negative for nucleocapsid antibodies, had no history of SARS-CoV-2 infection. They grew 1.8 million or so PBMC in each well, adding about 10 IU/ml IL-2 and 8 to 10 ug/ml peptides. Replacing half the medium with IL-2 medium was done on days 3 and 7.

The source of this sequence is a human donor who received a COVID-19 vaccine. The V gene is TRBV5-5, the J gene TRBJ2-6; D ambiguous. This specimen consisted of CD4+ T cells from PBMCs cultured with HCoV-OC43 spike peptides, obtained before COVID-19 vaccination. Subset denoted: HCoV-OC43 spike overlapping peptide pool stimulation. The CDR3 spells CASSLGVSGANVLTF. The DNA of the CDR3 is TGTGCCAGCAGCTTGGGCGTCTCTGGGGCCAACGTCCTGACTTTC.